These 14 T cell receptor beta chains came from one sample sequenced in a study of shared T cell receptors in the human thymus. Measured with immunoSEQ multiplex PCR; TCRdb has only the in-frame clones, and not every one. The sample records hundreds of thousands of clones, 87% being singletons. Another study also made use of these data, one on human thymus T cells.

The source material was thymocytes. Receptors were obtained from a boy in the first two years of life with a congenital heart defect.

The gene calls are TRBV10-1 and TRBJ2-1; D remains unclear. The germline CDR1 and CDR2 sequences are WNHNN and SYGVQD (reference sequence). V dropped 8 bases and J dropped 0 bases, with 8 bases sitting between them. There are 13 residues in the CDR3. The DNA for the CDR3 is TGCGCCAGCGGCGGCAGCTCCTACAATGAGCAGTTCTTC. Its translation is CASGGSSYNEQFF.

The chain joins TRBV7-2 to TRBJ2-5; D remains ambiguous. The germline V and J ends were trimmed by 5 bases and 4 bases, with 14 bases remaining between them. The length of the CDR3 is 14 residues. From germline, CDR1 is SGHTA and CDR2 FQGNSA. CDR3 protein: CASSPVDGRETQYF. CDR3 DNA sequence: TGTGCCAGCAGCCCAGTTGATGGCAGAGAGACCCAGTACTTC.

The V gene is TRBV30, the J gene TRBJ2-3; 11 bases map to TRBD2. CDR3 length: 14 residues. The germline V gene encodes CDR1 GTSNPN and CDR2 SVGIG (reference sequence). The trim removed 5 bases at V and 5 bases at J, leaving 6 bases unmatched. The CDR3 region has the DNA TGTGCCTGGGTAGCGGGGGGGATCCAAGATACGCAGTATTTT. Encoded protein: CAWVAGGIQDTQYF.

This chain uses TRBV29-1 with TRBJ2-7; D may be TRBD1 (5 bases). CDR1 and CDR2 (germline): SQVTM, ANQGSEA. The CDR3 has 12 amino acids. The germline V and J ends were trimmed by 4 bases and 4 bases, with 11 bases remaining between them. CDR3: CSVGPGSYEQYF. The DNA of the CDR3 is TGCAGCGTTGGTCCAGGGTCATACGAGCAGTACTTC.

The chain employs TRBV5-4 and TRBJ2-5, with no clear D. The CDR3 consists of 15 residues. V dropped 1 base and J dropped 2 bases, with 12 bases sitting between them. Germline V gene data show CDR1 as SGHNT and CDR2 as YYREEE (reference sequence). The CDR3 loop is CASSLSTLLQETQYF. The CDR3 nucleotides read TGTGCCAGCAGCTTGTCTACTCTACTACAAGAGACCCAGTACTTC.

The DNA of the CDR3 is TGCGCCAGCAGCCGCCGGGACATCAATCAGCCCCAGCATTTT. It codes for CASSRRDINQPQHF. This chain links TRBV4-1 with TRBJ1-5; weak D call: TRBD1 (6 bases). Germline V lookup: CDR1 MGHRA, CDR2 YSYEKL. This CDR3 is 14 amino acids long. V lost 4 bases to trimming and J lost 3 bases, with 10 bases between them.

CDR3 nucleotide sequence: TGTGCCTGGAGTGCCGGGATTTACCCGGGCAGACAGCCCCAGCATTTT. Protein: CAWSAGIYPGRQPQHF. The rearrangement uses TRBV30 and TRBJ1-5; D ambiguous. V was pared by 1 base and J by 7 bases, with 20 bases between. CDR3 length: 16 residues. Germline V gene sequence: CDR1 GTSNPN, CDR2 SVGIG (reference sequence). The entire variable domain, with the rest obtained from reference TRBV30 and TRBJ1-5, is as follows: SQTIHQWPATLVQPVGSPLSLECTVEGTSNPNLYWYRQAAGRGLQLLFYSVGIGQISSEVPQNLSASRPQDRQFILSSKKLLLSDSGFYLCAWSAGIYPGRQPQHFGDGTRLSIL.

This rearrangement joins TRBV29-1 to TRBJ2-2; TRBD1 matches 7 bases. Germline trimming cut 6 bases from V and 6 bases from J; bases unmatched to any gene: 7. Looked up from germline, CDR1 is SQVTM and CDR2 is ANQGSEA. This CDR3 comprises 13 residues. DNA of the CDR3: TGCAGCGTAGCGGACAGGCTCTCCGGGGAGCTGTTTTTT. Translated, it gives CSVADRLSGELFF.

Here the CDR3 DNA reads TGTGCCAGCAGTGCAGGACAGGGTAAGCACGAGCAGTACTTC. As protein: CASSAGQGKHEQYF. V is TRBV27 and J is TRBJ2-7; TRBD1 matches at 8 bases. The V gene end was trimmed by 5 bases and the J gene end by 5 bases; junction bases not matched to a gene: 8. There are 14 residues in the CDR3. Germline V gene data show CDR1 as MNHEY and CDR2 as SMNVEV (reference sequence).

The J gene is TRBJ2-7, the V gene TRBV6-5; D perhaps matches TRBD2 (6 bases). V lost 5 bases to trimming and J lost 0 bases, with 11 bases between them. Looked up from germline, CDR1 is MNHEY and CDR2 is SVGAGI. The CDR3 is made up of 14 amino acids. The CDR3 DNA is TGTGCCAGCAGTAGTTCGGGACTCTCCTACGAGCAGTACTTC. Its protein product is CASSSSGLSYEQYF.

The chain combines TRBV14 with TRBJ1-1; TRBD1 agrees at 8 bases. Germline V gene lookup returns CDR1 SGHDN and CDR2 FVKESK. This CDR3 comprises 19 residues. The trim removed 0 bases at V and 1 base at J, leaving 13 bases unmatched. The CDR3 protein is CASSQDIPGQGGWNTEAFF. In nucleotides, the CDR3 is TGTGCCAGCAGCCAAGATATCCCCGGACAGGGAGGATGGAACACTGAAGCTTTCTTT.

The V call is TRBV19, the J call TRBJ1-3; D is unresolved. CDR1 is LNHDA and CDR2 is SQIVND in the germline V gene (reference sequence). V lost 7 bases and J lost 4, with 11 bases in between. CDR3 length: 13 amino acids. In nucleotides, the CDR3 is TGTGCCAGTATGAGCGGGCCAGGAAACACCATATATTTT. This translates into CASMSGPGNTIYF.

This clone appeared a single time. The V call is TRBV28, the J call TRBJ2-2; 7 positions agree with TRBD2. There are 14 residues in the CDR3. J was trimmed by 6 bases and V by 6 bases; bases with no gene match: 7. Germline V gene data show CDR1 as MDHEN and CDR2 as SYDVKM. The CDR3 spells CASRGGRLAGELFF. The DNA of the CDR3 is TGTGCCAGCAGGGGGGGGAGGTTGGCCGGGGAGCTGTTTTTT.

V and J are TRBV15 and TRBJ1-2, with D hard to call. V was shortened by 0 bases and J by 3 bases, with 11 bases between the two germline ends. The CDR3 extends over 15 amino acids. Germline CDR1 reads LNHNV; CDR2 reads YYDKDF (reference sequence). The CDR3 nucleotides are TGTGCCACCAGCAGAGATCCGGGGTCTGACTATGGCTACACCTTC. The encoded protein is CATSRDPGSDYGYTF.